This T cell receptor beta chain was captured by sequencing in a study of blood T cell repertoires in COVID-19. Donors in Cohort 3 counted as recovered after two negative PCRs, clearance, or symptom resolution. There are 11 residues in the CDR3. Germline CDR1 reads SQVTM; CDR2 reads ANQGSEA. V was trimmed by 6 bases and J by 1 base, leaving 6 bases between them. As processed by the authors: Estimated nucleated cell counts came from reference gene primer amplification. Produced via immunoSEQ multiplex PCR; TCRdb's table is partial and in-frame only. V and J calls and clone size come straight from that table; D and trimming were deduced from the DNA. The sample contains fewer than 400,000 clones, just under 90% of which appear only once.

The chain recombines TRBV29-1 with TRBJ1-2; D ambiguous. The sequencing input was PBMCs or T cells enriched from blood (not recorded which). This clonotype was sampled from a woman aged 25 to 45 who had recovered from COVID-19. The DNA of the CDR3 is TGCAGCGTCATCGGTAACTATGGCTACACCTTC. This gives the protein CSVIGNYGYTF.